These 16 T cell receptor beta chains originate from one sample sequenced in a study of cytomegalovirus exposure and HLA in healthy donors. It was with 60 Vbeta and 13 Jbeta primers that the PCR ran. Libraries were prepared by immunoSEQ multiplex PCR; TCRdb keeps only in-frame clonotypes and omits some of them. The data hold 120,000 or so clones, with less than 85% observed a single time. Material for sequencing was PBMCs. The source is a man younger than 40 in good health and CMV-seropositive.

The chain is built from TRBV19 and TRBJ1-1, with TRBD1 identical over 9 bases. This CDR3 is built from 14 residues. Germline V CDR1 and CDR2: LNHDA, SQIVND (reference sequence). After removal of 7 bases from V and 3 bases from J, the junction contained 6 bases not matched to a gene. The CDR3 protein is CASTSWDRDTEAFF. The DNA of the CDR3 is TGTGCCAGTACCTCCTGGGACAGGGACACTGAAGCTTTCTTT.

The rearrangement links TRBV27 to TRBJ1-6; perhaps TRBD1 as D (6 bases). V was cut by 6 bases and J by 4 bases, with 13 bases left in between. Per the germline V gene, CDR1 is MNHEY and CDR2 is SMNVEV (reference sequence). This CDR3 contains 15 residues. CDR3: CASSLTGQYNSPLHF. In nucleotides, the CDR3 is TGTGCCAGCAGCCTGACAGGCCAATATAATTCACCCCTCCACTTT.

Of note for this clone: One end of the junction varies from germline; a read error may be responsible. The chain combines TRBV5-5 with TRBJ2-7, with D perhaps TRBD2 (6 bases). Germline-derived CDR1 and CDR2 are SGHKS and YYEKEE (reference sequence). The CDR3 length is 14 residues. CDR3 sequence (DNA): TGTGCCAGCAGATTGGACCTGTTCGGGGGCGAGCAGTACTTC. It codes for CASRLDLFGGEQYF.

This rearrangement joins TRBV9 to TRBJ1-6; 9 nucleotides match TRBD1. Looked up from germline, CDR1 is SGDLS and CDR2 is YYNGEE. Trimming took 0 bases from V and 7 from J; bases not matched to a gene: 2. This CDR3 has 15 amino acids. The CDR3 spells CASSVEGTGNSPLHF. The DNA of the CDR3 is TGTGCCAGCAGCGTAGAGGGGACAGGGAATTCACCCCTCCACTTT.

This sequence joins TRBV7-3 and TRBJ2-3; 10 bases fit TRBD2. This CDR3 comprises 15 residues. The germline gives CDR1 SGHTA, CDR2 FQGTGA. V was clipped by 3 bases and J by 4 bases; unmatched bases: 4. The CDR3, as DNA: TGTGCCAGCAGCTTTAGCGGGGGGTTTCCAGATACGCAGTATTTT. It specifies CASSFSGGFPDTQYF.

The chain is built from TRBV16 and TRBJ1-6, with D perhaps TRBD1 (5 bases). This CDR3 has 16 residues. Germline V lookup: CDR1 KGHSY, CDR2 FQNENV. The V end was cut by 5 bases, the J end by 13 bases, with 24 bases between. Here the CDR3 reads CASSLQEGFGIGPLHF. The DNA for the CDR3 is TGTGCCAGCAGCTTACAGGAGGGGTTTGGCATTGGGCCCCTCCACTTT.

This clone was seen only once. The CDR3 DNA follows: TGCGCCAGCTCGACAGGGACCATGACCTCCTACGAGCAGTACTTC. Protein product: CASSTGTMTSYEQYF. V and J are TRBV5-1 and TRBJ2-7; TRBD1 agrees at 7 bases. Per germline, CDR1 SGHRS and CDR2 YFSETQ. The CDR3 loop spans 15 amino acids. V lost 7 bases to trimming and J lost 0 bases; unmatched junction nucleotides: 10.

The V gene is TRBV7-8, the J gene TRBJ1-3; D is uncertain. Germline V CDR1 and CDR2: SGHVS, FQNEAQ. V was shortened by 5 bases and J by 2 bases, with 13 bases between the two germline ends. This CDR3 comprises 15 residues. The CDR3 coding sequence is TGTGCCAGCAGCCCGACGGGGTACGCTGGAAACACCATATATTTT. Protein: CASSPTGYAGNTIYF.

This clone was picked up a small number of times. The chain employs TRBV6-4 and TRBJ2-3, with TRBD2 matching over 10 bases. The junction had 2 bases not matched to a gene; V was cut back by 3 bases and J by 5 bases. Germline values: CDR1 MRHNA, CDR2 SNTAGT. The CDR3 runs 14 residues. CDR3 bases: TGTGCCAGCAGTGATTCTAGCGGGGGAGATACGCAGTATTTT. This sequence encodes CASSDSSGGDTQYF.

This clone occurred a few times. V usage is TRBV9 and J usage is TRBJ1-6; 10 bases fit TRBD1. The CDR3 spans 14 residues. The germline V gene has CDR1 SGDLS and CDR2 YYNGEE. The trim removed 3 bases at V and 9 bases at J, leaving 3 bases unmatched. In nucleotides, the CDR3 is TGTGCCAGCAGCGACCGGACAGGGGGTTCACCCCTCCACTTT. As protein: CASSDRTGGSPLHF.

The rearrangement uses TRBV6-5 and TRBJ1-2; 9 bases align to TRBD1. Unmatched junction bases numbered 8, after V lost 4 bases and J lost 5 bases. The CDR3 consists of 15 residues. CDR1 is MNHEY and CDR2 is SVGAGI in the germline V gene. CDR3 in amino acids: CASSSRGTGRYGYTF. CDR3 in DNA: TGTGCCAGCAGTTCTCGCGGGACAGGGCGATATGGCTACACCTTC.

This chain links TRBV28 with TRBJ2-3; 9 nucleotides line up with TRBD1. Germline CDR1 reads MDHEN; CDR2 reads SYDVKM. The CDR3 has 19 residues. V shed 0 bases, J shed 2 bases, and the junction held 12 bases outside the gene matches. The CDR3 nucleotides read TGTGCCAGCAGTTTATGGGACAGGGGCTTCCCGAGTCCCACAGATACGCAGTATTTT. Protein product: CASSLWDRGFPSPTDTQYF. Together with reference TRBV28 and TRBJ2-3, the CDR3 gives the full variable domain: DVKVTQSSRYLVKRTGEKVFLECVQDMDHENMFWYRQDPGLGLRLIYFSYDVKMKEKGDIPEGYSVSREKKERFSLILESASTNQTSMYLCASSLWDRGFPSPTDTQYFGPGTRLTVL.

This clone was seen only once. Other DNA variants within this sample encode the same CDR3. DNA of the CDR3: TGCGCCAGCAGCTTGGGAGGGTCTTTCGGGAAAGATACGCAGTATTTT. Translating gives CASSLGGSFGKDTQYF. The J gene is TRBJ2-3, the V gene TRBV5-1; possible D gene TRBD2, 5 bases. V was cut by 0 bases and J by 5 bases, with 16 bases left in between. The CDR3 contains 16 residues. Germline CDR1 is SGHRS and CDR2 is YFSETQ.

The chain carries TRBV4-1 and TRBJ2-1, with 8 bases matching TRBD2. The V and J ends lost 4 bases and 4 bases, in that order; junction bases with no gene match: 6. Germline CDR1 is MGHRA and CDR2 is YSYEKL. The CDR3 has 15 residues. CDR3 loop: CASSRSGGEYNEQFF. DNA of the CDR3: TGCGCCAGCAGCCGTTCCGGGGGGGAGTACAATGAGCAGTTCTTC.

The sample holds one count of this clone. This chain joins TRBV5-1 and TRBJ2-2; no definite D call. The CDR3 covers 15 residues. CDR1 SGHRS and CDR2 YFSETQ come from the germline V gene. V was pared by 2 bases and J by 0 bases, with 8 bases between. The CDR3 reads CASSFTETNTGELFF. The CDR3 bases are TGCGCCAGCAGCTTTACAGAAACGAACACCGGGGAGCTGTTTTTT.

The rearrangement links TRBV29-1 to TRBJ2-5; possibly TRBD2 for D (5 bases). V was trimmed by 5 bases and J by 3 bases, leaving 19 bases between them. CDR1 is SQVTM and CDR2 is ANQGSEA in the germline V gene. The CDR3 length is 15 residues. The CDR3 coding sequence is TGCAGCGTTCAACCTCTACTAGGATACGAAGAGACCCAGTACTTC. Translated: CSVQPLLGYEETQYF.